Shown below are 7 T cell receptor beta chains from a single sample sequenced in a study of cytomegalovirus exposure and HLA in healthy donors. PCR used 60 Vbeta primers and 13 Jbeta primers. The repertoire was sequenced with immunoSEQ multiplex PCR; TCRdb's copy has only in-frame clones and lacks some. The sample carries 150,000 to 200,000 clones, approximately 83% recorded once. The sequenced sample consisted of PBMCs. The receptors shown here come from a woman between 18 and 29 years old in good health and CMV-seronegative.

As for this clone: The junction differs from germline at one of its ends, possibly a read error. The chain joins TRBV7-7 to TRBJ2-7, with a weak D call TRBD1 (6 bases). CDR1 SSHAT and CDR2 FNYEAQ come from the germline V gene (reference sequence). This CDR3 spans 13 amino acids. CDR3 bases: TGTGCTAGCAGCTATACCACCAGGGGCGAGCAGTACTTC. Its translation: CASSYTTRGEQYF.

The chain employs TRBV5-1 and TRBJ1-2, with 9 positions matching TRBD1. This CDR3 comprises 14 residues. The germline gives CDR1 SGHRS, CDR2 YFSETQ. The trim removed 7 bases at V and 2 bases at J, leaving 6 bases unmatched. The CDR3 sequence is CASGGQGTNYGYTF. DNA for the CDR3: TGCGCCAGCGGCGGACAGGGGACAAACTATGGCTACACCTTC.

V and J are TRBV4-1 and TRBJ2-5, with D perhaps matching TRBD2 (5 bases). Looked up from germline, CDR1 is MGHRA and CDR2 is YSYEKL. The CDR3 sequence is 14 residues long. V was cut by 1 base and J by 4 bases, with 10 bases left in between. The CDR3, as DNA: TGCGCCAGCAGCCAAGTCCTAGCTGGAGAGACCCAGTACTTC. Its translation: CASSQVLAGETQYF.

V usage is TRBV2 and J usage is TRBJ2-2; TRBD2 matches 8 bases. V shed 6 bases, J shed 4 bases, and the junction held 10 bases outside the gene matches. The CDR3 spans 16 residues. Germline-derived CDR1 and CDR2 are SNHLY and FYNNEI. Here the CDR3 reads CASSGRGGTSTGELFF. CDR3 in DNA: TGTGCCAGCAGCGGGAGGGGGGGGACGTCCACCGGGGAGCTGTTTTTT.

The rearrangement uses TRBV19 and TRBJ1-2; D might be TRBD1 (5 bases). The CDR3 is made up of 13 amino acids. V lost 7 bases and J 5 bases, leaving 14 bases between the germline ends. Germline V lookup: CDR1 LNHDA, CDR2 SQIVND (reference sequence). The DNA for the CDR3 is TGTGCCAGTAAAAGTTGGGGCGCGTATGGCTACACCTTC. Translation gives CASKSWGAYGYTF.

V gene TRBV6-6 combines with J gene TRBJ2-2, with 8 nucleotides matching TRBD1. CDR3 length: 15 amino acids. Germline CDR1 MNHNY, CDR2 SVGAGI (reference sequence). The ends lost 3 bases at V and 8 bases at J; junction bases unmatched: 8. The CDR3 sequence is CASSYGQGNLGELFF. The DNA of the CDR3 is TGTGCCAGCAGTTATGGACAGGGAAATCTGGGGGAGCTGTTTTTT.

The CDR3 loop reads CASSVAMWGEGTEAFF. The CDR3 DNA sequence: TGTGCCAGCAGCGTAGCTATGTGGGGGGAAGGTACTGAAGCTTTCTTT. The V and J genes are TRBV9 and TRBJ1-1; maybe TRBD1 (5 bases). Trimming cost V 0 bases and J 5 bases, with 17 bases left between them. Germline CDR1 reads SGDLS; CDR2 reads YYNGEE. The CDR3 runs 16 residues. The variable domain in full, completed from reference TRBV9 and TRBJ1-1, reads DSGVTQTPKHLITATGQRVTLRCSPRSGDLSVYWYQQSLDQGLQFLIQYYNGEERAKGNILERFSAQQFPDLHSELNLSSLELGDSALYFCASSVAMWGEGTEAFFGQGTRLTVV.